This T cell receptor beta chain is drawn from a study of T cells in localized non-small cell lung cancer. Study-wide results and caveats: The study sequenced only one region of the tumor. As a result, intratumor heterogeneity could not be excluded and remains possible. Adjacent lung was found to contain a median approximately 60 of the top 100 tumor clones.

Germline V gene data show CDR1 as SGHTS and CDR2 as YDEGEE. The CDR3 loop spans 13 amino acids. Trimming removed 0 bases from V and 5 bases from J; junction bases left unmatched: 2. Measured with immunoSEQ multiplex PCR; TCRdb has only the in-frame clones, and not every one. The sample shows some 14,000 clones, roughly nine tenths of them seen only once. Comment on this clone: Antigen: not known.

Source: peripheral blood mononuclear cells, taken before any cancer treatment. The genes are TRBV5-8 and TRBJ2-7; 7 bases fit TRBD2. The sequence was collected from a man aged 35-69 years with stage III lung adenocarcinoma. CDR3 amino acids: CASSLGEGNEQYF. The CDR3 DNA reads TGTGCCAGCAGCTTGGGGGAGGGAAACGAGCAGTACTTC. The whole variable domain, filled in from reference TRBV5-8 and TRBJ2-7, reads EAGVTQSPTHLIKTRGQQATLRCSPISGHTSVYWYQQALGLGLQFLLWYDEGEERNRGNFPPRFSGRQFPNYSSELNVNALELEDSALYLCASSLGEGNEQYFGPGTRLTVT.